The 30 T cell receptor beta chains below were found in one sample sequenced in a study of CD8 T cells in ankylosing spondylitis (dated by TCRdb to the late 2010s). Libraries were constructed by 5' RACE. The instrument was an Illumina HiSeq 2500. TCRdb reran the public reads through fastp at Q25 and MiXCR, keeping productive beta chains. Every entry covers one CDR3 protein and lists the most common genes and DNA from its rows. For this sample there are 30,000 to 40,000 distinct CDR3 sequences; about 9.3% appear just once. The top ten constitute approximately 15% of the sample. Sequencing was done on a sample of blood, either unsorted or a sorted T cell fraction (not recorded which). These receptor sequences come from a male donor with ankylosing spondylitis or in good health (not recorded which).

The CDR3 is CASSQWAEGLATYEQYF. CDR3 DNA sequence: TGTGCCAGCAGCCAATGGGCCGAGGGACTAGCGACCTACGAGCAGTACTTC. This rearrangement joins TRBV3-1 to TRBJ2-7; 10 positions match TRBD2. From germline, CDR1 is LGHDT and CDR2 YNNKEL (reference sequence). J lost 2 bases, V lost 2 bases, and 9 bases had no gene match. The CDR3 has 17 amino acids.

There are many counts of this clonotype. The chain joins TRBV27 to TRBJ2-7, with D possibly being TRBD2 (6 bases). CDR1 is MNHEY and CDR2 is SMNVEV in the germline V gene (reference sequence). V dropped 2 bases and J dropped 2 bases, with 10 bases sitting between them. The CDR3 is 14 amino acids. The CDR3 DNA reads TGTGCCAGCAGTTTAAACAGACTAGCCTACGAGCAGTACTTC. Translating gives CASSLNRLAYEQYF.

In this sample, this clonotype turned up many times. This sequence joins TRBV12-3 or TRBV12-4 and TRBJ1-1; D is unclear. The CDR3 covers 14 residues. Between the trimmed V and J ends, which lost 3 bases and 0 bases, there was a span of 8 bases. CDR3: CASSFSVMNTEAFF. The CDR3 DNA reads TGTGCCAGCAGTTTTTCGGTGATGAACACTGAAGCTTTCTTT.

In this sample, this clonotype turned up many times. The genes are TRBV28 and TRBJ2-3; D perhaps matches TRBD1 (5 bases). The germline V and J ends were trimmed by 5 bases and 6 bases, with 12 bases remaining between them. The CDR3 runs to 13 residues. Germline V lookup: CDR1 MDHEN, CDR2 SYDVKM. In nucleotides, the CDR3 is TGTGCCAGCAGTCCCGACAGACGGGATACGCAGTATTTT. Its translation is CASSPDRRDTQYF.

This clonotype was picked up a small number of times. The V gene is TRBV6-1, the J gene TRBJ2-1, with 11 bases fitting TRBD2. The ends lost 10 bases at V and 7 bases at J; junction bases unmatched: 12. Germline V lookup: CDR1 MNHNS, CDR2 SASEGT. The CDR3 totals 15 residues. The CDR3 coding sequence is TGTGCCACCAAGCCCGGGACTAGCGGTCTTAATGAGCAGTTCTTC. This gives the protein CATKPGTSGLNEQFF.

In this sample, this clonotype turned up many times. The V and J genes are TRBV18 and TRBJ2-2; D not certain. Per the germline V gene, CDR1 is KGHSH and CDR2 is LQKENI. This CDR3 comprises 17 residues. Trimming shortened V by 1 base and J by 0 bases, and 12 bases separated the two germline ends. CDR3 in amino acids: CASSPQLRRPNTGELFF. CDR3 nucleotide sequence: TGTGCCAGCTCACCACAATTGCGCAGACCGAACACCGGGGAGCTGTTTTTT.

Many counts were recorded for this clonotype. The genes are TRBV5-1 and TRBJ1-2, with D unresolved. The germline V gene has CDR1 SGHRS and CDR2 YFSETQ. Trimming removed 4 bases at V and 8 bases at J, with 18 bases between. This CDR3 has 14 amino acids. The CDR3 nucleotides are TGCGCCAGCAGCCTGGACGGAGGCATCTGGGGCTACACCTTC. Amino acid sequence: CASSLDGGIWGYTF.

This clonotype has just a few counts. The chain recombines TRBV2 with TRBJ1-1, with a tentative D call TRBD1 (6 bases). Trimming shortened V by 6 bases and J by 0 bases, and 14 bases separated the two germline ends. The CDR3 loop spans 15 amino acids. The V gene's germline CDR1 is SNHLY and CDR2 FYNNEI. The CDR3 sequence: CASSLQGYMNTEAFF. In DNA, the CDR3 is TGTGCCAGCAGCCTACAGGGATACATGAACACTGAAGCTTTCTTT. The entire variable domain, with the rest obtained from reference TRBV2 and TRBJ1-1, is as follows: EPEVTQTPSHQVTQMGQEVILRCVPISNHLYFYWYRQILGQKVEFLVSFYNNEISEKSEIFDDQFSVERPDGSNFTLKIRSTKLEDSAMYFCASSLQGYMNTEAFFGQGTRLTVV.

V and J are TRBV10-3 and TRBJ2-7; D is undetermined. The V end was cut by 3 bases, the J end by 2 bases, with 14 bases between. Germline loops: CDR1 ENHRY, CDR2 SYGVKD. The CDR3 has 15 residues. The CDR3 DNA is TGTGCCATCAGTGACCCCTTGCGGCAGACCTACGAGCAGTACTTC. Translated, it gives CAISDPLRQTYEQYF.

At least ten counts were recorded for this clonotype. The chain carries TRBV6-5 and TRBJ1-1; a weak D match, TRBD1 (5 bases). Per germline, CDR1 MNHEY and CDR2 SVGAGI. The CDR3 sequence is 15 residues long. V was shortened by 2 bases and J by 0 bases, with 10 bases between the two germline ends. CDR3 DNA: TGTGCCAGCAGTTACGATGGGACCATGAACACTGAAGCTTTCTTT. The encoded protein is CASSYDGTMNTEAFF.

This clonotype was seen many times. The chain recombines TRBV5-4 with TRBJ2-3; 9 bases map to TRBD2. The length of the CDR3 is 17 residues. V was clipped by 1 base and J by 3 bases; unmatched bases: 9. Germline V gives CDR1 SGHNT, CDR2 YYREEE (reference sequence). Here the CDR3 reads CASSLFRGRAGTDTQYF. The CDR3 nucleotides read TGTGCCAGCAGCTTGTTTCGCGGGAGGGCTGGGACAGATACGCAGTATTTT.

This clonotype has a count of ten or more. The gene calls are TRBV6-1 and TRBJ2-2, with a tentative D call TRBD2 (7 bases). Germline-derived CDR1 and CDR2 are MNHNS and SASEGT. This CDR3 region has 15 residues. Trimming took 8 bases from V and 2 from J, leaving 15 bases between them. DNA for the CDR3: TGTGCCAGCCTTAGAGGGGGGGAAAACACCGGGGAGCTGTTTTTT. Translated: CASLRGGENTGELFF.

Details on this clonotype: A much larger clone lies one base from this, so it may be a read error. The CDR3 protein is CARSSASGRATETQYF. The CDR3 DNA reads as TGTGCCAGAAGCTCCGCTAGCGGGAGGGCCACGGAGACCCAGTACTTC. This chain connects TRBV7-8 to TRBJ2-5; 12 bases line up with TRBD2. CDR1 and CDR2 from the germline V gene are SGHVS and FQNEAQ. CDR3 length: 16 amino acids.

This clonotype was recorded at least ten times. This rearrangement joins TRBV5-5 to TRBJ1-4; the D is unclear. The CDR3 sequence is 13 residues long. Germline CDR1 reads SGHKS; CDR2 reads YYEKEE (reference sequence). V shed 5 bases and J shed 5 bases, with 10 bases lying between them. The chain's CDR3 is CASRPLGNEKLFF. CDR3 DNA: TGTGCCAGCAGGCCTCTTGGGAATGAAAAACTGTTTTTT. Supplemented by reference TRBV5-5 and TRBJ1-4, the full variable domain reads DAGVTQSPTHLIKTRGQQVTLRCSPISGHKSVSWYQQVLGQGPQFIFQYYEKEERGRGNFPDRFSARQFPNYSSELNVNALLLGDSALYLCASRPLGNEKLFFGSGTQLSVL.

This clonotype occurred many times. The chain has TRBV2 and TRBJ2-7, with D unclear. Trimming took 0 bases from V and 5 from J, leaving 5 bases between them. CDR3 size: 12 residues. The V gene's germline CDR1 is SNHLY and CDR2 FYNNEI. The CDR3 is CASSEAGNEQYF. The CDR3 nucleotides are TGTGCCAGCAGTGAAGCGGGCAACGAGCAGTACTTC.

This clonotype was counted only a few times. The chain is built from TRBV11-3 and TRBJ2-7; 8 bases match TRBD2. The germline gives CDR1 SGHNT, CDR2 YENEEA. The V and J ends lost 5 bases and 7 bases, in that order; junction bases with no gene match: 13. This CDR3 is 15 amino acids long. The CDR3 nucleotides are TGTGCCAGCAGCCCCCCCGGCGATCGACTAGCGGAGCAGTACTTC. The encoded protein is CASSPPGDRLAEQYF.

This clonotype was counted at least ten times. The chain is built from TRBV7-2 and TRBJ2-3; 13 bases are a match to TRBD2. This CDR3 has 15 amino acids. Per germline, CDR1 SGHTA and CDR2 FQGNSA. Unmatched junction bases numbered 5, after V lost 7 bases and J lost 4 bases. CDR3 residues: CASTTSGRGADTQYF. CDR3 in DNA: TGTGCCAGCACTACTAGCGGGAGGGGAGCAGATACGCAGTATTTT.

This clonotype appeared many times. Here the CDR3 reads CASSMASMDEQYF. CDR3 sequence (DNA): TGTGCCAGTAGTATGGCCTCGATGGACGAGCAGTACTTC. This chain links TRBV19 with TRBJ2-7; no clear D gene. Trimming took off 3 bases at V and 5 bases at J, with 11 bases between the two ends. The CDR3 totals 13 residues. Germline CDR1 reads LNHDA; CDR2 reads SQIVND (reference sequence).

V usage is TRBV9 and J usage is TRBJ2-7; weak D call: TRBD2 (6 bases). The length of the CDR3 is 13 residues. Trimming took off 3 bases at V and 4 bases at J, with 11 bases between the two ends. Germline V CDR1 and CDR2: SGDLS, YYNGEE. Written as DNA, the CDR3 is TGTGCCAGCAGCGGGAGGGAAAGGTACGAGCAGTACTTC. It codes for CASSGRERYEQYF.

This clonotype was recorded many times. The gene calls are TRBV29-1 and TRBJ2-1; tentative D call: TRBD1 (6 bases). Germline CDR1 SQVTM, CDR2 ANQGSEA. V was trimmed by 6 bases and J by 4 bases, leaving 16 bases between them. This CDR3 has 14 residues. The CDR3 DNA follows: TGCAGCGTCGGGGACAACCTTCCTTACAATGAGCAGTTCTTC. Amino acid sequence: CSVGDNLPYNEQFF.

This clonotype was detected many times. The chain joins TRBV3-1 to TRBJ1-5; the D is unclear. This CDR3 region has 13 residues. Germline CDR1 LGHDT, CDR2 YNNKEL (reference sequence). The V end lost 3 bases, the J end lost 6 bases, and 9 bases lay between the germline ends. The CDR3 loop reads CASSQDFRQPQHF. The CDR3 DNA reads TGTGCCAGCAGCCAGGACTTCCGTCAGCCCCAGCATTTT.

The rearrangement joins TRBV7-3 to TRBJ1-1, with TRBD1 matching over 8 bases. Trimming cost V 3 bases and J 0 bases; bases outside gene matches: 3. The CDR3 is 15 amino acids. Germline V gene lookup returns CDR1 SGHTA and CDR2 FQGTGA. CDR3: CASSFTGGVNTEAFF. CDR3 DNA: TGTGCCAGCAGCTTTACAGGGGGAGTGAACACTGAAGCTTTCTTT.

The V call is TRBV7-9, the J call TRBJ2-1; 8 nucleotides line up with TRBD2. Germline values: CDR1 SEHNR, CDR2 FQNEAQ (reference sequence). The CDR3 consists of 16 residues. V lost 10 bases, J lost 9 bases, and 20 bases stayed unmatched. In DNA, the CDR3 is TGTGCCATGGGCCCCCAGTTCGGGAGGGCCGAAGTTGAGCAGTTCTTC. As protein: CAMGPQFGRAEVEQFF.

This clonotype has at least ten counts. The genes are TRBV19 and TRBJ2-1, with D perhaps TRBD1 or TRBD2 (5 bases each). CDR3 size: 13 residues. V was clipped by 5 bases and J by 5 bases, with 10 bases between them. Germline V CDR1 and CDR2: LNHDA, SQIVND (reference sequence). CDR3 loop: CASSSRGNNEQFF. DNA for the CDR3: TGTGCCAGTAGTTCGAGGGGCAACAATGAGCAGTTCTTC.

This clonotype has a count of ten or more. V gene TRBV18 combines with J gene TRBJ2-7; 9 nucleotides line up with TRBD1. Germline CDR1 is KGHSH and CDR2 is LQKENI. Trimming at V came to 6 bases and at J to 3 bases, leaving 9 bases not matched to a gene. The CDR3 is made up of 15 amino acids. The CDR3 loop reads CASSSGQGYDYEQYF. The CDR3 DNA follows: TGTGCCAGCTCGTCCGGACAGGGGTACGACTACGAGCAGTACTTC.

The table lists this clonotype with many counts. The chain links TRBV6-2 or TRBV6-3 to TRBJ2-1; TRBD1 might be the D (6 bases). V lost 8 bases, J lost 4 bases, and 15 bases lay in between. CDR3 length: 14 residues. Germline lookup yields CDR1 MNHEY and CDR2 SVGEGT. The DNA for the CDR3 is TGTGCCAGCGGAAGGACAGAGCCGTACAATGAGCAGTTCTTC. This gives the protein CASGRTEPYNEQFF.

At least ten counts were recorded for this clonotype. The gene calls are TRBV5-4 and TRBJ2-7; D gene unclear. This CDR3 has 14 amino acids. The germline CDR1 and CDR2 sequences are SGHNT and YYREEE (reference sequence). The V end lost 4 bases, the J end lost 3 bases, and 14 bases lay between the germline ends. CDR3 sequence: CASSLGLGNYEQYF. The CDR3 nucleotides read TGTGCCAGCAGCCTAGGGTTGGGGAACTACGAGCAGTACTTC.

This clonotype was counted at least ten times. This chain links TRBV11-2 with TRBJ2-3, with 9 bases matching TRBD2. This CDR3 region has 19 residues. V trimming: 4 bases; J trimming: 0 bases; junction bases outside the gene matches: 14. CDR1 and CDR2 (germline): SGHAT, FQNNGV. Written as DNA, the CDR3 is TGTGCCAGCAGCTCGGAGGGGGGGCGACTAGCGGCTAGCACAGATACGCAGTATTTT. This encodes CASSSEGGRLAASTDTQYF. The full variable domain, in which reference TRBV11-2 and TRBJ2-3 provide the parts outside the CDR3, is EAGVAQSPRYKIIEKRQSVAFWCNPISGHATLYWYQQILGQGPKLLIQFQNNGVVDDSQLPKDRFSAERLKGVDSTLKIQPAKLEDSAVYLCASSSEGGRLAASTDTQYFGPGTRLTVL.

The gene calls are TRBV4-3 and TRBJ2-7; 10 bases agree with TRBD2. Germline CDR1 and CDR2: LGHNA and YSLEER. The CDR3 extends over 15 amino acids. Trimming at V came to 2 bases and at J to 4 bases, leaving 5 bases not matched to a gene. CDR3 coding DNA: TGCGCCAGCAGCCAAAGTCTAGCGGGAGTGTACGAGCAGTACTTC. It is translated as CASSQSLAGVYEQYF.

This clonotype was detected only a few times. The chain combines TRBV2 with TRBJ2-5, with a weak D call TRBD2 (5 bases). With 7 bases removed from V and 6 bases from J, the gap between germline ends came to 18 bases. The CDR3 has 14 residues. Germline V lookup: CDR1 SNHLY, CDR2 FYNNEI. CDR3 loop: CASKAGQPIKTQYF. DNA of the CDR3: TGTGCCAGCAAGGCGGGCCAACCAATAAAGACCCAGTACTTC.